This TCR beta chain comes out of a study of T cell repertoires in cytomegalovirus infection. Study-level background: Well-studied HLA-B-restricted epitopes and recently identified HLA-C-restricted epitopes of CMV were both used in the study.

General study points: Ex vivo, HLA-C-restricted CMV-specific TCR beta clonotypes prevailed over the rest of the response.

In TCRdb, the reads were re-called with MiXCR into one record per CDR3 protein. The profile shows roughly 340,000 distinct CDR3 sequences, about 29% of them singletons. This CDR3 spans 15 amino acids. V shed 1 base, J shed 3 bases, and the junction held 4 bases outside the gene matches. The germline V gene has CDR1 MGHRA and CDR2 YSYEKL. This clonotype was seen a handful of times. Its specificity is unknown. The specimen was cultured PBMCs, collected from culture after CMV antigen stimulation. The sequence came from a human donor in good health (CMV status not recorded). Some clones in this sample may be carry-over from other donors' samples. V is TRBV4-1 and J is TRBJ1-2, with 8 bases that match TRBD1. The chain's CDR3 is CASSQGQGSHYGYTF. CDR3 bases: TGCGCCAGCAGCCAAGGACAGGGGTCCCACTATGGCTACACCTTC.